This passage covers 11 T cell receptor beta chains from one sample sequenced in a study of T cell clonotyping in hematopoietic cell transplantation. The data were produced by immunoSEQ multiplex PCR, yet TCRdb's version contains in-frame clones alone and is incomplete. The sample includes approximately 75,000 clones, 94% seen only once; the top ten take roughly 1.7%. Input material: peripheral blood mononuclear cells. The receptors originated from a man aged 50-59 years in good health. Some clones in this sample may be carry-over from other donors' samples.

This chain connects TRBV28 to TRBJ2-4, with 7 bases that match TRBD1. Germline loops: CDR1 MDHEN, CDR2 SYDVKM. The CDR3 runs 18 residues. V trimming: 2 bases; J trimming: 2 bases; junction bases outside the gene matches: 12. The CDR3 DNA reads as TGTGCCAGCAGTTTACCCATTGACAGGGCCGGTCCCAAAAACATTCAGTACTTC. As protein: CASSLPIDRAGPKNIQYF.

This clone appeared once. The J gene is TRBJ1-5, the V gene TRBV30; D gene uncertain. CDR3 length equals 15 residues. The ends were cut back, 2 bases at V and 0 bases at J, with 11 bases in the middle. CDR1 is GTSNPN and CDR2 is SVGIG in the germline V gene (reference sequence). The CDR3 DNA sequence: TGTGCCTGGAGTCGCGGGGAAAATAGCAATCAGCCCCAGCATTTT. Amino acids: CAWSRGENSNQPQHF.

In the case of this clone: At one boundary the junction diverges from the germline segment, which might be a read error. The genes are TRBV13 and TRBJ2-7; 12 bases are a match to TRBD1. The CDR3 has 17 residues. Germline-derived CDR1 and CDR2 are PRHDT and FYEKMQ (reference sequence). DNA for the CDR3: TGTGCCAGTAGCTTACGGACGGGAGGGACAGGGGGCAGCGAGCAGTACTTC. It specifies CASSLRTGGTGGSEQYF. Based on the CDR3 plus reference TRBV13 and TRBJ2-7, the full variable domain is AAGVIQSPRHLIKEKRETATLKCYPIPRHDTVYWYQQGPGQDPQFLISFYEKMQSDKGSIPDRFSAQQFSDYHSELNMSSLELGDSALYFCASSLRTGGTGGSEQYFGPGTRLTVT.

The gene calls are TRBV7-2 and TRBJ2-2, with D hard to call. CDR3 length: 17 residues. The germline gives CDR1 SGHTA, CDR2 FQGNSA. V shed 3 bases and J shed 8 bases, with 22 bases lying between them. The CDR3 nucleotides read TGTGCCAGCAGCTTGGGCCCCTCAGGTCCCCCCAGGGGGGAGCTGTTTTTT. Translation: CASSLGPSGPPRGELFF.

The CDR3 bases are TGTGCCAGCAGACAGGGTTTCGACTACGAGCAGTACTTC. It yields the protein CASRQGFDYEQYF. The chain is built from TRBV2 and TRBJ2-7; D might be TRBD1 (6 bases). The germline V gene has CDR1 SNHLY and CDR2 FYNNEI. This CDR3 is built from 13 residues. V was trimmed by 6 bases and J by 3 bases, leaving 12 bases between them.

This rearrangement joins TRBV5-1 to TRBJ1-4; maybe TRBD1 (6 bases). From germline, CDR1 is SGHRS and CDR2 YFSETQ. Trimming took 1 base from V and 3 from J, leaving 10 bases between them. This CDR3 comprises 15 residues. The CDR3 loop reads CASSLRGISNEKLFF. DNA of the CDR3: TGCGCCAGCAGCTTGAGGGGGATTTCTAATGAAAAACTGTTTTTT.

The J gene is TRBJ2-3, the V gene TRBV15; maybe TRBD2 (7 bases). The length of the CDR3 is 16 residues. Trimming removed 1 base at V and 3 bases at J, with 14 bases between. CDR1 and CDR2 (germline): LNHNV, YYDKDF (reference sequence). The DNA for the CDR3 is TGTGCCACCAGCAGAGGGGGAGGGGGAATTACAGATACGCAGTATTTT. Its translation: CATSRGGGGITDTQYF. Full variable domain (outside the CDR3, taken from reference TRBV15 and TRBJ2-3): DAMVIQNPRYQVTQFGKPVTLSCSQTLNHNVMYWYQQKSSQAPKLLFHYYDKDFNNEADTPDNFQSRRPNTSFCFLDIRSPGLGDTAMYLCATSRGGGGITDTQYFGPGTRLTVL.

The chain combines TRBV5-6 with TRBJ1-2; D is unresolved. Germline CDR1 reads SGHDT; CDR2 reads YYEEEE. The CDR3 has 14 residues. Trimming removed 5 bases at V and 4 bases at J, with 15 bases between. The CDR3 spells CASRPASGAYGYTF. For the CDR3, the DNA is TGTGCCAGCAGACCTGCGTCAGGCGCCTATGGCTACACCTTC.

The chain carries TRBV5-1 and TRBJ2-3, with D unresolved. Germline V gives CDR1 SGHRS, CDR2 YFSETQ. The CDR3 loop spans 15 amino acids. V shed 0 bases and J shed 5 bases, with 13 bases lying between them. The chain's CDR3 is CASSLAGPMEDTQYF. The CDR3 DNA is TGCGCCAGCAGCTTGGCAGGCCCGATGGAAGATACGCAGTATTTT.

This clone was observed a single time. The chain carries TRBV5-8 and TRBJ2-1; 8 nucleotides align to TRBD2. The CDR3 contains 17 residues. The V gene's germline CDR1 is SGHTS and CDR2 YDEGEE. Trimming removed 7 bases from V and 10 bases from J; junction bases left unmatched: 22. The CDR3 is CASVGLALPILTREQFF. In DNA, the CDR3 is TGTGCCAGCGTCGGACTAGCTCTTCCGATCCTCACCCGGGAGCAGTTCTTC.

The gene calls are TRBV9 and TRBJ1-2; D call uncertain. Trimming removed 4 bases from V and 7 bases from J, with 11 bases in between. Germline V lookup: CDR1 SGDLS, CDR2 YYNGEE. The CDR3 has 12 residues. In nucleotides, the CDR3 is TGTGCCAGCAGCCCTAATGGATTTGGCTACACCTTC. Translating gives CASSPNGFGYTF. The whole variable domain, remainder taken from reference TRBV9 and TRBJ1-2, is DSGVTQTPKHLITATGQRVTLRCSPRSGDLSVYWYQQSLDQGLQFLIQYYNGEERAKGNILERFSAQQFPDLHSELNLSSLELGDSALYFCASSPNGFGYTFGSGTRLTVV.